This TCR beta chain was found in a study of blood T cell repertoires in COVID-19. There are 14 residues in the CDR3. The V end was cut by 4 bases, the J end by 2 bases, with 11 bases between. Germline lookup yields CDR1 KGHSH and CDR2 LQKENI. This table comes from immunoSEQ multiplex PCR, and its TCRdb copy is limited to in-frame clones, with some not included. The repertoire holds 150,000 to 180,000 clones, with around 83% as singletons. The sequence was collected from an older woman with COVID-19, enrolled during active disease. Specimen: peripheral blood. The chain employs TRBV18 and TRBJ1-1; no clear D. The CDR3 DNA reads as TGTGCCAGCTCACAAAGCAATTTCAACACTGAAGCTTTCTTT. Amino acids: CASSQSNFNTEAFF.